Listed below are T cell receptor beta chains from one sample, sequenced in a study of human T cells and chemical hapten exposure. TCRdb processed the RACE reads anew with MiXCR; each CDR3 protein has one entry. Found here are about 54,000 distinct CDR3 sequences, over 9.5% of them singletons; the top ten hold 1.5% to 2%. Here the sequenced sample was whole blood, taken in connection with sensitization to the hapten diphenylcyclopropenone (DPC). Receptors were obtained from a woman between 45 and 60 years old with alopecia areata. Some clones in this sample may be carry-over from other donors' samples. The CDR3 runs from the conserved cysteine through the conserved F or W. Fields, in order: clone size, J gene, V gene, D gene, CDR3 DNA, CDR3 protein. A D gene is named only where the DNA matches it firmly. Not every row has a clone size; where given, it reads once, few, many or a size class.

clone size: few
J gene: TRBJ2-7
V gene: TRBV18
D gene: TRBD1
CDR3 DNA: TGTGCCAGCTCTTCGGGACAGGCTAGCTCCTACGAGCAGTACTTC
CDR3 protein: CASSSGQASSYEQYF

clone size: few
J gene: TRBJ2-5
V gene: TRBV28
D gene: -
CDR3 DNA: TGTGCCAGCAGCCCTCCCGGGACCATCCAAGAGACCCAGTACTTC
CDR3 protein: CASSPPGTIQETQYF

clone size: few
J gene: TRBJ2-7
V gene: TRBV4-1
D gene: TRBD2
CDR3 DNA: TGCGCCAGCAGCCAAGGGACCCCTAGCGGGGCCTACGAGCAGTACTTC
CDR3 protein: CASSQGTPSGAYEQYF

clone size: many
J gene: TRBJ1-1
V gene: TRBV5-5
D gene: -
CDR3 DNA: TGTGCCAGCAGCACACAACCACTGCACACTGAAGCTTTCTTT
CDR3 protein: CASSTQPLHTEAFF

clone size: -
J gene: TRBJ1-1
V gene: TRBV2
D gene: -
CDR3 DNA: TGTGCCAGCAGTAACCCGCGGCGGGTAATGAACACTGAAGCTTTCTTT
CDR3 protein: CASSNPRRVMNTEAFF

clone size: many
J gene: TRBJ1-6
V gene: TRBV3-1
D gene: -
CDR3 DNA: TGTGCCAGCAGCCTCCGGGACCTGGGGTCACCCCTCCACTTT
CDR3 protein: CASSLRDLGSPLHF

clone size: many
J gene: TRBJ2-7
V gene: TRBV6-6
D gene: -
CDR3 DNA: TGTGCCAGCAGTTACTTGAAGACGGACGAGCAGTACTTC
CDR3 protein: CASSYLKTDEQYF

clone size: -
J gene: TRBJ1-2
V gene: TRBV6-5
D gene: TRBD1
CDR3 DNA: TGTGCCAGCAGGCCCCCGGGGACAGGGAAGCGCTACACCTTC
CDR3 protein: CASRPPGTGKRYTF

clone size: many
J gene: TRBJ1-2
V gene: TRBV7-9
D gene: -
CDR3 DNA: TGTGCCAGCAGCTTCGACACCTCTGGGACCGCGTTCTTC
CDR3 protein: CASSFDTSGTAFF

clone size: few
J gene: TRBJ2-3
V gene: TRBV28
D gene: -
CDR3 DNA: TGTGCCAGCAGTTCGGGGGCCACAGATACGCAGTATTTT
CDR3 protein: CASSSGATDTQYF

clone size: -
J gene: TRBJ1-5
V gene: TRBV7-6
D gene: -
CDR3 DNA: TGTGCCAGCAGCTTGGGCGGGACATGGCACAATCAGCCCCAGCATTTT
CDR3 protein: CASSLGGTWHNQPQHF

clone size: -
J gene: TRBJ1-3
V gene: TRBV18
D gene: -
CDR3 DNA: TGTGCCAGCTCAGATTCTACTGGAAACACCATATATTTT
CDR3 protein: CASSDSTGNTIYF

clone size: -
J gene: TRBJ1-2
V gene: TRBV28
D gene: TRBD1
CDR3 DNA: TGTGCCAGCAGTTCCAACAGGGGTCTAGAGGGCTACACCTTC
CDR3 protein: CASSSNRGLEGYTF

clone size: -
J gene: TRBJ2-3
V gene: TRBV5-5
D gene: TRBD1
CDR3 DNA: TGTGCCAGCAGCTTGGTGAGGACAGGGGACACAGATACGCAGTATTTT
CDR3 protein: CASSLVRTGDTDTQYF

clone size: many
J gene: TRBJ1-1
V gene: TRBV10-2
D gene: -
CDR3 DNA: TGCGCCAGCAGTGAGGCGGGGACGCTGAACACTGAAGCTTTCTTT
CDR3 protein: CASSEAGTLNTEAFF

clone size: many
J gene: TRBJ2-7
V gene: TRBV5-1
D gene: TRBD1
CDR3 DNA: TGCGCCAGCAGCGGAGGGACAGGGGAAACGTGGGAGCAGTACTTC
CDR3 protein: CASSGGTGETWEQYF

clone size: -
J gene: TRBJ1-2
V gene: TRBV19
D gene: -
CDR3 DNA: TGTGCCAGTCGTCAGCGGGACACACACTACACCTTC
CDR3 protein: CASRQRDTHYTF

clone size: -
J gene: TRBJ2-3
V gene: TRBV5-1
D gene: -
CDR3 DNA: TGCGCCAGCAGCTTGCTCAGGGGTACAGATACGCAGTATTTT
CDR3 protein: CASSLLRGTDTQYF

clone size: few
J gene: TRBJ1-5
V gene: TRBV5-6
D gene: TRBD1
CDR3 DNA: TGTGCCAGCAGTCGTGGACAGGGGCGATTAAATAGCAATCAGCCCCAGCATTTT
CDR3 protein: CASSRGQGRLNSNQPQHF

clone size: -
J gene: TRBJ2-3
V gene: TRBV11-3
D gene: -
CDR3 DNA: TGTGCCAGCAGCTTAGATGGACGGAACACAGATACGCAGTATTTT
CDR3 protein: CASSLDGRNTDTQYF

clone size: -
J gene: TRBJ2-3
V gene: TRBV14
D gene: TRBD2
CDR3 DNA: TGTGCCAGCAGCCGACTAGCGGCTAGCACAGATACGCAGTATTTT
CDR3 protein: CASSRLAASTDTQYF

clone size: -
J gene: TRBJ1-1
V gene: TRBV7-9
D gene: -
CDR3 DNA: TGTGCCAGCAGCTCGGGGCTTCCCGCAACTGAAGCTTTCTTT
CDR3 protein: CASSSGLPATEAFF

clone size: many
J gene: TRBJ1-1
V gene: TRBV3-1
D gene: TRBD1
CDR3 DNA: TGTGCCAGCAGCCTACAGGGGCGCATGAACACTGAAGCTTTCTTT
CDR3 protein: CASSLQGRMNTEAFF

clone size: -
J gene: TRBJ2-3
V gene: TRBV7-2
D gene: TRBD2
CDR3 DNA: TGTGCCAGCAGCTTCGGTAGCGGGAGGAGCACAGATACGCAGTATTTT
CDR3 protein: CASSFGSGRSTDTQYF

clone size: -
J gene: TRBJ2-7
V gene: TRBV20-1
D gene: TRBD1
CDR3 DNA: TGCAGTGCGCCCCCCGGGACAGGGGGCCCCTACGAGCAGTACTTC
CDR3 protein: CSAPPGTGGPYEQYF

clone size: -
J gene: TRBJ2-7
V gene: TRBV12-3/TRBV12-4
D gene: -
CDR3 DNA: TGTGCCAGCAGTGCCCAGGGAATCTCCTACGAGCAGTACTTC
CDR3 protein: CASSAQGISYEQYF

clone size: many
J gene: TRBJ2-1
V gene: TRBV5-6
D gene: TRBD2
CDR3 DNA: TGTGCCAGCAGCCTTCGGACTAGCGGGAGTTCTCCTCGGCAGTTCTTC
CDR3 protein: CASSLRTSGSSPRQFF

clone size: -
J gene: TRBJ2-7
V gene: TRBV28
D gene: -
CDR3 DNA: TGTGCCAGCAGTAGATACCACGAGCAGTACTTC
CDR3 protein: CASSRYHEQYF

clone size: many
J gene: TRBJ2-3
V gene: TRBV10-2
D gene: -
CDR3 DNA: TGCGCCAGCAGTGAGTCTGTTCGAACAGATACGCAGTATTTT
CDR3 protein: CASSESVRTDTQYF

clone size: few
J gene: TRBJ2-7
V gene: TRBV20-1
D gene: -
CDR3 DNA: TGCAGTGCGGGACAAGCAGGGTTCGGCTCCTACGAGCAGTACTTC
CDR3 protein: CSAGQAGFGSYEQYF

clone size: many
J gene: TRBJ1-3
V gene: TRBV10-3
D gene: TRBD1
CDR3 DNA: TGTGCCATCAGACCGGGACAGGTGGGCTCTGGAAACACCATATATTTT
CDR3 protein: CAIRPGQVGSGNTIYF

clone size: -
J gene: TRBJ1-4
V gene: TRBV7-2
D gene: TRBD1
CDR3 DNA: TGTGCCAGCAGCCCCGACAGGGGAAGTGAAAAACTGTTTTTT
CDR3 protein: CASSPDRGSEKLFF

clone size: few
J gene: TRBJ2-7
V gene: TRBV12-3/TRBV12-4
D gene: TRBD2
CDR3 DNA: TGTGCCAGCAGCCGGAGCGGGGAAGGCTACGAGCAGTACTTC
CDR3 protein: CASSRSGEGYEQYF

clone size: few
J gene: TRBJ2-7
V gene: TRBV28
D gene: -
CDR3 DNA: TGTGCCAGCAGTTTTAGTCACGGAGCCTACGAGCAGTACTTC
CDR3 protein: CASSFSHGAYEQYF

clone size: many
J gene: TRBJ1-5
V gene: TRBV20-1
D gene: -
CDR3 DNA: TGCAGTGCTAGAGTGCAGTCCGGTCAGCCCCAGCATTTT
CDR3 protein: CSARVQSGQPQHF

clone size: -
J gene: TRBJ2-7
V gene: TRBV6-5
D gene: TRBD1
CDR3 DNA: TGTGCCAGCCAACTAGGGACAGGGGTGTATGAGCAGTACTTC
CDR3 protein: CASQLGTGVYEQYF

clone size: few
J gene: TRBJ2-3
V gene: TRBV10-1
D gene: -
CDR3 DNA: TGCGCCAGCAGTGAGACTAGTCGGGCGCAGTATTTT
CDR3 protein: CASSETSRAQYF

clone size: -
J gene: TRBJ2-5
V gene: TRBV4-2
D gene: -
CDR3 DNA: TGTGCCAGCAGCCAAGAACGGGTTAGTTGGGTGACCCAGTACTTC
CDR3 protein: CASSQERVSWVTQYF

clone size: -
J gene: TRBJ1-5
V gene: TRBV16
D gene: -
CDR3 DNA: TGTGCCAGCAGCCAGCCGCCTTGGCAGGGCGATAGCAATCAGCCCCAGCATTTT
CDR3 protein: CASSQPPWQGDSNQPQHF

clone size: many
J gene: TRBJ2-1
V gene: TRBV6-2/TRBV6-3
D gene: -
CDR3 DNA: TGTGCCAGCACTCACGGGACAGAGCAGTTCTTC
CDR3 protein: CASTHGTEQFF

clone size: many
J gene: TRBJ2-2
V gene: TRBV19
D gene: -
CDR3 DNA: TGTGCCAGTACTAGGGACCCATTAAGCTTGTCCGGGGAGCTGTTTTTT
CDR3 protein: CASTRDPLSLSGELFF

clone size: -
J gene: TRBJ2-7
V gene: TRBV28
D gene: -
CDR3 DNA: TGTGCCAGCAGCATCCCTGTAACCTACGAGCAGTACTTC
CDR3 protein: CASSIPVTYEQYF

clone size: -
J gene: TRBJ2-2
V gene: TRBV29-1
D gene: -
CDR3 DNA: TGCAGCGTTGTCGGTCCGGGGGCGAACACCGGGGAGCTGTTTTTT
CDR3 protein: CSVVGPGANTGELFF

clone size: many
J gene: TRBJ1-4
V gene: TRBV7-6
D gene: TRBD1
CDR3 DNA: TGTGCCAGCAGCTTACCACCCGGGACAGATAATGAAAAACTGTTTTTT
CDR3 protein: CASSLPPGTDNEKLFF

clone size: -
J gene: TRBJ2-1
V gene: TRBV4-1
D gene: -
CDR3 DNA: TGCGCCAGCAGCCGCGGTCTGGGAATCAATGAGCAGTTCTTC
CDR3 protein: CASSRGLGINEQFF

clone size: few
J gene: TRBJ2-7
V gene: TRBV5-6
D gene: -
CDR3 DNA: TGTGCCAGCAGCTTGAAGCCAGGGTATGAGCAGTACTTC
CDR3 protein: CASSLKPGYEQYF

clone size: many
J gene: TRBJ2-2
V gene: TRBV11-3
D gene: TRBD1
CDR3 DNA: TGTGCCAGCAGCGCCGGACAGGCGAACACCGGGGAGCTGTTTTTT
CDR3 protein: CASSAGQANTGELFF

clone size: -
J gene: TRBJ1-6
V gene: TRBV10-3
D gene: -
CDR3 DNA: TGTGCCATCGGATGGAGAAATTCACCCCTCCACTTT
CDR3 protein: CAIGWRNSPLHF

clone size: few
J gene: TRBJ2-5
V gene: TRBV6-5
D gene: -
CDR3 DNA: TGTGCCAGCACCTTATACCTAGGCAACCAAGAGACCCAGTACTTC
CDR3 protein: CASTLYLGNQETQYF

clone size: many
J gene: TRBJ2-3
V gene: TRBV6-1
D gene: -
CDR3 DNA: TGTGCCAGCACCCGGGGCCGTGCAGTTAATTCGCAGTATTTT
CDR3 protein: CASTRGRAVNSQYF

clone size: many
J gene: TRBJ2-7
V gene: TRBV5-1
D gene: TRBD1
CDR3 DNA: TGCGCCAGCAGCTTGGGTGGACAGGCCTACGAGCAGTACTTC
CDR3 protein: CASSLGGQAYEQYF

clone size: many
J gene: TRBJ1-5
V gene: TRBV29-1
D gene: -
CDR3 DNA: TGCAGCGTCACCCAGGGGCCGGGACAGCCCCAGCATTTT
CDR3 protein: CSVTQGPGQPQHF

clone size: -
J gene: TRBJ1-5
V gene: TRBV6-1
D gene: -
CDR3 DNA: TGTGCCAGCAGTGTTCCTTCGCTTAATCAGCCCCAGCATTTT
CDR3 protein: CASSVPSLNQPQHF

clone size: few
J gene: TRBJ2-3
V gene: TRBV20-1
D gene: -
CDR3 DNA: TGCAGAGTACGGGGGGCGGAATTAGATACGCAGTATTTT
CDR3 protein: CRVRGAELDTQYF

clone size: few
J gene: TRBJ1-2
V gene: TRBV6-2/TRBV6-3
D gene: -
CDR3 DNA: TGTGCCAGCAGGTCCCCGGCGTCCTATGGCTACACCTTC
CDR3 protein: CASRSPASYGYTF